This record covers a single TCR beta chain. Generated by immunoSEQ multiplex PCR, the TCRdb table keeps only in-frame clones and is missing some. The repertoire includes about 60,000 clones, 70% to 85% of them detected once, and over 2% sits in the top ten. The data derive from a study of memory CD4+ T cells and cytomegalovirus serostatus. The sort gate was single viable CD3+CD4+CD8-CD45RO+ cells for memory CD4+ T cells. The V gene's germline CDR1 is SGHVS and CDR2 FQNEAQ. There are 16 residues in the CDR3. V lost 5 bases and J lost 6; bases outside the gene matches: 14. This clonotype was sampled from an adult in good health and CMV-seropositive. The specimen sequenced was memory CD4+ T cells from blood. The chain recombines TRBV7-8 with TRBJ2-7, with TRBD2 matching over 9 bases. CDR3 sequence reads: CASSTSRGLAAPEQYF. In nucleotides, the CDR3 is TGTGCCAGCAGCACGAGCAGGGGACTAGCCGCCCCCGAGCAGTACTTC.